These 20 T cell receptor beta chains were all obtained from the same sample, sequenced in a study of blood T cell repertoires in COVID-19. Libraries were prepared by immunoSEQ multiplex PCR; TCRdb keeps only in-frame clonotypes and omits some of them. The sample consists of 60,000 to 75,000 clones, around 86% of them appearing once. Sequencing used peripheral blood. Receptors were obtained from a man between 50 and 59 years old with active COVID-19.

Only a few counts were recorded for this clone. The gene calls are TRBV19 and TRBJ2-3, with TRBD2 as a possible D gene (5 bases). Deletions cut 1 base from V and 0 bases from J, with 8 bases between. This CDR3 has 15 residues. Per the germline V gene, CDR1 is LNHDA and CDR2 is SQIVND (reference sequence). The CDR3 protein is CASSIAGISTDTQYF. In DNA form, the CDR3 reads TGTGCCAGTAGTATAGCGGGGATTAGCACAGATACGCAGTATTTT. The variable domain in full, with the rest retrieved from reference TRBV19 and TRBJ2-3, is DGGITQSPKYLFRKEGQNVTLSCEQNLNHDAMYWYRQDPGQGLRLIYYSQIVNDFQKGDIAEGYSVSREKKESFPLTVTSAQKNPTAFYLCASSIAGISTDTQYFGPGTRLTVL.

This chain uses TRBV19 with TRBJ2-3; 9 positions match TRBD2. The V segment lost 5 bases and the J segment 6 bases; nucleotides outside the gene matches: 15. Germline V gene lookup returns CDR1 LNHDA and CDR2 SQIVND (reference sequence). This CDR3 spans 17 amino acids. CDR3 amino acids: CASSPSLSGSYLDTQYF. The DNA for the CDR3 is TGTGCCAGTAGTCCTTCGCTTAGCGGGAGTTATTTGGATACGCAGTATTTT.

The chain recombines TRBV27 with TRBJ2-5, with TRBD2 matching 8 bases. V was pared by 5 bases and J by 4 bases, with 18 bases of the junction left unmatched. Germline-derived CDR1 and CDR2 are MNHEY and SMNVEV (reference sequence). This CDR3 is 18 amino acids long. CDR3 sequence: CASSPGLSSGGFRETQYF. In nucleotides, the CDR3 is TGTGCCAGCAGTCCGGGGCTCTCCAGCGGGGGATTCAGAGAGACCCAGTACTTC.

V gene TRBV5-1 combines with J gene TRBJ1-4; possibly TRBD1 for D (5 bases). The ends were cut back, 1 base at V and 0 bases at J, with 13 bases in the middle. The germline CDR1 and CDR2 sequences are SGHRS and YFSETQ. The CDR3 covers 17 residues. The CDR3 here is CASSLRPLGATNEKLFF. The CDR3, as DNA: TGCGCCAGCAGCTTGCGGCCATTAGGGGCAACTAATGAAAAACTGTTTTTT.

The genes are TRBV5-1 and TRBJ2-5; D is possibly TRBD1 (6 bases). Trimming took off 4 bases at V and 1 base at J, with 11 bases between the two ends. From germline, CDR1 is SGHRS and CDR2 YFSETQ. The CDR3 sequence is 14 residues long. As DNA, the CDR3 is TGCGCCAGCAGCCCCGGACAGCTCCAAGAGACCCAGTACTTC. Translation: CASSPGQLQETQYF.

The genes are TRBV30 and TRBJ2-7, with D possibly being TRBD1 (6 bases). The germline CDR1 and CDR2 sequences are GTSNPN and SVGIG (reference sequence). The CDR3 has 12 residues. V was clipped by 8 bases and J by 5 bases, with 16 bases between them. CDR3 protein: CARSGRGHEQYF. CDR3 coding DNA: TGTGCCCGATCGGGCAGGGGCCACGAGCAGTACTTC.

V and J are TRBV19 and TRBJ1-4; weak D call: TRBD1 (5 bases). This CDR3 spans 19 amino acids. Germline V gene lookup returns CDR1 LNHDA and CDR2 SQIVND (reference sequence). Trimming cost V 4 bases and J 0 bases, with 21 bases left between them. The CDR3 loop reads CASSTSGPSLRATNEKLFF. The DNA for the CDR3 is TGTGCCAGTAGTACCAGTGGCCCCTCGCTCAGGGCAACTAATGAAAAACTGTTTTTT.

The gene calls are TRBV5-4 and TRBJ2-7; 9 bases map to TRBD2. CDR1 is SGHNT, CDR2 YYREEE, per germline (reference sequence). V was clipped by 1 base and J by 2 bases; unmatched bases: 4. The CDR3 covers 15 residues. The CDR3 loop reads CASSLKASGTYEQYF. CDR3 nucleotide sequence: TGTGCCAGCAGCTTGAAGGCTAGCGGGACCTACGAGCAGTACTTC.

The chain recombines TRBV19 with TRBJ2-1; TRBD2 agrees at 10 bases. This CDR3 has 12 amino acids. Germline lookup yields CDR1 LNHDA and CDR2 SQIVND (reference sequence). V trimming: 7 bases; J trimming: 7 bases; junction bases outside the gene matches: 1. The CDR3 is CASTSGSNEQFF. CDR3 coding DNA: TGTGCCAGTACTAGCGGGAGTAATGAGCAGTTCTTC.

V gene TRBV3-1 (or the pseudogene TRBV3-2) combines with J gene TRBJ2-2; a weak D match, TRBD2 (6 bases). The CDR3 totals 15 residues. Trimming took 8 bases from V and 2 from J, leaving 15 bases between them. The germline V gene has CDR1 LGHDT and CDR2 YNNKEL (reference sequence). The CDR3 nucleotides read TGTGCCAGCCCCAGCAGGCGGGAAAACACCGGGGAGCTGTTTTTT. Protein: CASPSRRENTGELFF.

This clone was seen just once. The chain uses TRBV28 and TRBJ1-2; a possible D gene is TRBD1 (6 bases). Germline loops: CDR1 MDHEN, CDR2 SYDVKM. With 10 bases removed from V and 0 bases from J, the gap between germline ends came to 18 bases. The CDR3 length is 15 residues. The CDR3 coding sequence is TGTGCCACTATGGGGGCGTCAACAGCTAACTATGGCTACACCTTC. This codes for CATMGASTANYGYTF.

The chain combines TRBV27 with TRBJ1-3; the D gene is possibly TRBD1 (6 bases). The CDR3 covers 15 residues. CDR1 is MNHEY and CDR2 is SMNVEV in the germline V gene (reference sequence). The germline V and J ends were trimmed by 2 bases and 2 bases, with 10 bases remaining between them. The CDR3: CASSLMAGAGNTIYF. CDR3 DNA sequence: TGTGCCAGCAGTTTAATGGCAGGGGCTGGAAACACCATATATTTT.

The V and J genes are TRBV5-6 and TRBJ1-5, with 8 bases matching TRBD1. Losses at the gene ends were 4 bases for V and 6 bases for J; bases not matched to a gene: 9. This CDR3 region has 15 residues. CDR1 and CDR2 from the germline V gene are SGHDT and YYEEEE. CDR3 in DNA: TGTGCCAGCAGCGATGGGACAGGTTTAAGTCAGCCCCAGCATTTT. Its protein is CASSDGTGLSQPQHF.

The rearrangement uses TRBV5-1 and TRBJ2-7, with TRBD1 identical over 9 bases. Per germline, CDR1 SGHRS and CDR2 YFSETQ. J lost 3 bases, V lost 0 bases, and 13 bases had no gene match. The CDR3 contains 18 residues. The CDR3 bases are TGCGCCAGCAGCTTGGGGGACAGGGCCTCGCGCGATTACTACGAGCAGTACTTC. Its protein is CASSLGDRASRDYYEQYF.

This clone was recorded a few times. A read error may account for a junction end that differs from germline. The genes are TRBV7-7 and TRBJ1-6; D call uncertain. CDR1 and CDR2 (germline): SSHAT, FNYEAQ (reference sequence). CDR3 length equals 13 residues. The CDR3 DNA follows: TGTGCTAGCAGCTTAGAGCCCCGGGCACCCCTCCACTTT. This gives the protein CASSLEPRAPLHF.

CDR3 in amino acids: CACRRDRGLYEQYF. The CDR3 nucleotides are TGTGCCTGCAGAAGGGACAGGGGGCTCTACGAGCAGTACTTC. This chain joins TRBV30 and TRBJ2-7, with 12 bases lining up with TRBD1. With 6 bases clipped from V and 3 bases from J, the junction kept 6 bases outside the gene matches. The CDR3 length is 14 residues. The germline V gene encodes CDR1 GTSNPN and CDR2 SVGIG (reference sequence).

The CDR3 protein is CASSSTRDAGRQYF. As DNA, the CDR3 is TGTGCCAGCAGTTCGACCCGGGACGCGGGGCGGCAGTACTTC. The V gene is TRBV28, the J gene TRBJ2-7; possible D gene TRBD2, 6 bases. The CDR3 has 14 amino acids. Germline CDR1 and CDR2: MDHEN and SYDVKM. The germline V and J ends were trimmed by 4 bases and 9 bases, with 19 bases remaining between them. Full variable domain (rest looked up from reference TRBV28 and TRBJ2-7): DVKVTQSSRYLVKRTGEKVFLECVQDMDHENMFWYRQDPGLGLRLIYFSYDVKMKEKGDIPEGYSVSREKKERFSLILESASTNQTSMYLCASSSTRDAGRQYFGPGTRLTVT.

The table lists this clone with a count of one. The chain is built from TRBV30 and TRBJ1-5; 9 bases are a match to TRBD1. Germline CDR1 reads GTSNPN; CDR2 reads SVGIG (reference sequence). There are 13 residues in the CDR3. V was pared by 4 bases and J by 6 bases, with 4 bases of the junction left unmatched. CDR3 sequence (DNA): TGTGCCTGGACACAGGGGGCGGTTCAGCCCCAGCATTTT. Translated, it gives CAWTQGAVQPQHF.

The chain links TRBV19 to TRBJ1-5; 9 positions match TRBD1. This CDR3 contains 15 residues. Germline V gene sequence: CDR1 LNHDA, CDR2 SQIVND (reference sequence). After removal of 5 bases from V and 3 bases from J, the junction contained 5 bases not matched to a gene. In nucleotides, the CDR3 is TGTGCCAGTAGTTCGGACAGGGGCCTCAATCAGCCCCAGCATTTT. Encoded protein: CASSSDRGLNQPQHF.

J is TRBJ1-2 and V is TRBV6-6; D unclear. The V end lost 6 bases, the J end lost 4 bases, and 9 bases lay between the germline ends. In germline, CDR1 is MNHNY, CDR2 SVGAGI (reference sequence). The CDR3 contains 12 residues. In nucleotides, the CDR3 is TGTGCCAGCAGGGAGAGTAGCTATGGCTACACCTTC. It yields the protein CASRESSYGYTF.